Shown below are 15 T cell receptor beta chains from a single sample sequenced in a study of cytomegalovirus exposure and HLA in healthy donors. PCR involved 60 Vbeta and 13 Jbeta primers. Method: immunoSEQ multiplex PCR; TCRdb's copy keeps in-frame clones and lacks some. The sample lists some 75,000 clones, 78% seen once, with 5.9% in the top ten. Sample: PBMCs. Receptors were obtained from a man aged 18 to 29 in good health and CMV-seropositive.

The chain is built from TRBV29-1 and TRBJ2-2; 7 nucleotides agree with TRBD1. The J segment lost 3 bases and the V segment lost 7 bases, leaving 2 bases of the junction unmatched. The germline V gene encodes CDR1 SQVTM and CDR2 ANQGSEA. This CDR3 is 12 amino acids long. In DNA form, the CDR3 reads TGCAGCGGGACAGGAGACACCGGGGAGCTGTTTTTT. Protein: CSGTGDTGELFF.

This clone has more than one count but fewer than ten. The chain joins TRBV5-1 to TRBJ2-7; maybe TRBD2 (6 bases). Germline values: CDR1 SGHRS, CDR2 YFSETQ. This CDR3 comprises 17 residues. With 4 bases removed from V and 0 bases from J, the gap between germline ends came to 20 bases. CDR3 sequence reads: CASSPKEGGGYSYEQYF. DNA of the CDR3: TGCGCCAGCAGCCCTAAGGAGGGCGGAGGATACTCCTACGAGCAGTACTTC.

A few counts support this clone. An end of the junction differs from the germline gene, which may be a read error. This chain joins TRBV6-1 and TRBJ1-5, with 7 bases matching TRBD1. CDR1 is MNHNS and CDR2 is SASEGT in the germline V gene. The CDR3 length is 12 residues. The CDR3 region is CASRETGTPSYF. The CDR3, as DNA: TGTGCCAGCAGGGAGACAGGGACCCCTTCATATTTT.

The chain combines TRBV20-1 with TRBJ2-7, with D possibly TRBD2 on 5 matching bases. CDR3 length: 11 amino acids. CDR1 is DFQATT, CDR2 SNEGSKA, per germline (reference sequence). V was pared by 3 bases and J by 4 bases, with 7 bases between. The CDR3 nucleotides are TGCAGTGCTAGGACGGGGTACGAGCAGTACTTC. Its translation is CSARTGYEQYF.

The CDR3 reads CASSLTGDNSYEQYF. In nucleotides, the CDR3 is TGTGCCAGCAGTTTAACAGGGGACAACTCCTACGAGCAGTACTTC. This chain joins TRBV28 and TRBJ2-7; 7 bases are a match to TRBD1. The CDR3 totals 15 residues. CDR1 is MDHEN, CDR2 SYDVKM, per germline. V lost 2 bases to trimming and J lost 0 bases; unmatched junction nucleotides: 4.

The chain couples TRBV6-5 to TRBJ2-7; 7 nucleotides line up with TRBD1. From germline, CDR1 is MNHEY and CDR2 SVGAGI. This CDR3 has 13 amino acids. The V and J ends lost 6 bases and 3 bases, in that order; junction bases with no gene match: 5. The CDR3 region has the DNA TGTGCCAGCAGCCTCCCAGGGGGCTACGAGCAGTACTTC. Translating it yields CASSLPGGYEQYF.

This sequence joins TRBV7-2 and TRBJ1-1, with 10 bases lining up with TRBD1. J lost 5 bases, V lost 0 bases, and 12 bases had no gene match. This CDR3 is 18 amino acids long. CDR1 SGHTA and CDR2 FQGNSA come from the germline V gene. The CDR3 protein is CASSLATPGQGKGTEAFF. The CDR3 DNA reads TGTGCCAGCAGCTTAGCGACCCCGGGACAGGGGAAGGGGACTGAAGCTTTCTTT.

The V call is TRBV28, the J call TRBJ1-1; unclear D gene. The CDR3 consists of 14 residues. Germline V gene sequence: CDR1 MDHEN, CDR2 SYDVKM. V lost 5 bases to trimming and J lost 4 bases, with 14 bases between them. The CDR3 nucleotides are TGTGCCAGCAGTCTAGGAGGCCCTAGCACTGAAGCTTTCTTT. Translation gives CASSLGGPSTEAFF.

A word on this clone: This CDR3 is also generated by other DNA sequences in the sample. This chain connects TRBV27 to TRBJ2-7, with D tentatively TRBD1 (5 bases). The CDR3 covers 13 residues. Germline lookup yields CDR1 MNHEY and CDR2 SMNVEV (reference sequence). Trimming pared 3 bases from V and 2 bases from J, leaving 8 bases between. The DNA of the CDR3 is TGTGCCAGCAGTTTGGGGCTGGCCTACGAGCAGTACTTC. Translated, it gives CASSLGLAYEQYF.

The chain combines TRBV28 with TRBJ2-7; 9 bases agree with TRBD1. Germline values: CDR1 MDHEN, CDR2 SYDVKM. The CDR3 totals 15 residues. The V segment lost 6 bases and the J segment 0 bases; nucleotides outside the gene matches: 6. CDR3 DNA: TGTGCCAGCAGCCCCTGGGACAGGGCCTCCTACGAGCAGTACTTC. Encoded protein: CASSPWDRASYEQYF. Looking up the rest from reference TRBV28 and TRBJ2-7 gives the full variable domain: DVKVTQSSRYLVKRTGEKVFLECVQDMDHENMFWYRQDPGLGLRLIYFSYDVKMKEKGDIPEGYSVSREKKERFSLILESASTNQTSMYLCASSPWDRASYEQYFGPGTRLTVT.

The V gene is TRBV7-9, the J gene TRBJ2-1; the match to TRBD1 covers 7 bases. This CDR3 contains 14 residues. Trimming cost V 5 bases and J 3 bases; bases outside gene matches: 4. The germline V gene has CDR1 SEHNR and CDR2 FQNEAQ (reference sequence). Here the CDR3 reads CASSQRTGYNEQFF. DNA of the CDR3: TGTGCCAGCAGCCAAAGGACAGGCTACAATGAGCAGTTCTTC.

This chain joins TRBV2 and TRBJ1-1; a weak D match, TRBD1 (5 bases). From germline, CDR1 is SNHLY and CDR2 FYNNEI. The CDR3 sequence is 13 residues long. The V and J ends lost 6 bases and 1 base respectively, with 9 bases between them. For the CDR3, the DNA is TGTGCCAGCAGCGTACAGGCGAACACTGAAGCTTTCTTT. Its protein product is CASSVQANTEAFF.

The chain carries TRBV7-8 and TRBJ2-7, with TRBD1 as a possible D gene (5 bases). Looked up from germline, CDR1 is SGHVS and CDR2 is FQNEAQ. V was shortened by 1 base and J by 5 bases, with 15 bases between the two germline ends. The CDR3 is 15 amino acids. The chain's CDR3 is CASSLVRATVNEQYF. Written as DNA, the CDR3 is TGTGCCAGCAGCTTAGTCAGGGCCACCGTCAACGAGCAGTACTTC.

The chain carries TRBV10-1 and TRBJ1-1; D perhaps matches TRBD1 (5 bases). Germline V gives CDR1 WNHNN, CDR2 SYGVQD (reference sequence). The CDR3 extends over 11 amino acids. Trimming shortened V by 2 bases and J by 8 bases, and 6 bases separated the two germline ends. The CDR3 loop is CASSEGGEAFF. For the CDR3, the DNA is TGCGCCAGCAGTGAGGGGGGGGAAGCTTTCTTT.

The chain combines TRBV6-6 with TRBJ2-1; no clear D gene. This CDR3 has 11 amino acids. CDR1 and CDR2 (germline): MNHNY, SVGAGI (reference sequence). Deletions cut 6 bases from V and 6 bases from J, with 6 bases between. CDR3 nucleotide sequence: TGTGCCAGCAGCAAGAGCAATGAGCAGTTCTTC. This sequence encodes CASSKSNEQFF.